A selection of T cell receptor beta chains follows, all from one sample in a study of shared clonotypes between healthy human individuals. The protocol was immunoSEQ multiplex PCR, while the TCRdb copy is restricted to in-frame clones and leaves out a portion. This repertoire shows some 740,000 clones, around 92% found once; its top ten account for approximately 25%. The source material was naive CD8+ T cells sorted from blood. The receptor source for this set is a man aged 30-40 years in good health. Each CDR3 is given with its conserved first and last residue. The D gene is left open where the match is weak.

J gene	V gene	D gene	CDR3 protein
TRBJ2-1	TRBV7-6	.	CASSSVAYNEQFF
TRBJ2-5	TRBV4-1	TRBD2	CASSQALAGAETQYF
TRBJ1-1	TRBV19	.	CASIESGMNTEAFF
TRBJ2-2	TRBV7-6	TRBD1	CASSLGTGSTGELFF
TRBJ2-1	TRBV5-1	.	CASSLVRNNEQFF
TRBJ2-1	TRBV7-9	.	CASNPVEGIYNEQFF
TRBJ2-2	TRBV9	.	CASSVGGTTTGELFF
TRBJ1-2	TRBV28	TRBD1	CASSSPGTGAIEGYTF
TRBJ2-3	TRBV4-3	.	CASSQGGDTQYF
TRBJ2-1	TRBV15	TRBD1	CATRDRVDEQFF
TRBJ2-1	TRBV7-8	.	CASSLYVNEQFF
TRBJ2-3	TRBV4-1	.	CASSQERSVTDTQYF
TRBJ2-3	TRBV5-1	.	CASTAGDTQYF
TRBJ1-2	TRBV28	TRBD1	CASSQYLTDRGYGYTF
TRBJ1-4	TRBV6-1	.	CASTPMPSLQLFF
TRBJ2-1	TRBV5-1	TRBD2	CASSLDRGVTYNEQFF
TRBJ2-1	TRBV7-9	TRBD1	CASSLGQGYNEQFF
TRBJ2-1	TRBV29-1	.	CSVSGPQTYNEQFF
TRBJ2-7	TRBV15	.	CATSGDRRSYEQYF
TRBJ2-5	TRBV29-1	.	CSGLAATAQETQYF
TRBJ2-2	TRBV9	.	CASSGTILSGELFF
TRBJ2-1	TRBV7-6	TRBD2	CASTWGGPDEQFF
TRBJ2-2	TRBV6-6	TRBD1	CASSYGTGGNGELFF
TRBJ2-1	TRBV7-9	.	CASSSTGYDYGPHNEQFF
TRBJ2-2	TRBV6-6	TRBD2	CASSSAGGTNGELFF
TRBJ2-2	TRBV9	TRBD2	CASSVEASGRPGELFF
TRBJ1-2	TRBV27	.	CASSFPSPNYGYTF
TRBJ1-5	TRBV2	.	CASTPGTDYSNQPQHF
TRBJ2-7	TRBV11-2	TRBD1	CASSLGTGASYEQYF
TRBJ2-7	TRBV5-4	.	CASSLYPGQLYEQYF
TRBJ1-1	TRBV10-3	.	CAISEGLTEAFF
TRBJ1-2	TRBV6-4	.	CASSDTSRGGGYTF
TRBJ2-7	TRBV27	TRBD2	CASSSGLAESWHEQYF
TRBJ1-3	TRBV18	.	CASSSKSQQEYSGNTIYF
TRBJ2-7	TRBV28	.	CASSFLHSQAYEQYF
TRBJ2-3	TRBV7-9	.	CASSPPRASGTDTQYF
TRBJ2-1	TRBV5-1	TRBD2	CASSGGLADYNEQFF
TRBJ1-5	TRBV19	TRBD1	CASSPRTGGQPQHF
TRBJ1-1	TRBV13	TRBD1	CASSSDRATEAFF
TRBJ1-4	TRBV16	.	CASSQSTEKLFF
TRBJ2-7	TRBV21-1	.	CASRKVTSREQYF
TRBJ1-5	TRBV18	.	CASSHGGEPQHF
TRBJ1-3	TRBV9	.	CASSVGGLGSGNTIYF
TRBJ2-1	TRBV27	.	CASSLSQLGIRHEQFF
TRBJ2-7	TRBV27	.	CASNNGYEQYF
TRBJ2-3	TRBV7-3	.	CASSIGTANTDTQYF
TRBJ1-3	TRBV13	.	CASSLGSGVGNTIYF
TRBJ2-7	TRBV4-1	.	CASSQVFSVYEQYF
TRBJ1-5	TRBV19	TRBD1	CASSIPQGVQPQHF
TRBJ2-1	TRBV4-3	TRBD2	CASSQDLAAYNEQFF
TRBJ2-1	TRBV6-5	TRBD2	CASSIFRGGANEQFF
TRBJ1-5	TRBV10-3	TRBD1	CAISESPGDRDSGQPQHF
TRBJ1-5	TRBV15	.	CATSVERTLEAGYNQPQHF
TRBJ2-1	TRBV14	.	CASSGTFYNEQFF
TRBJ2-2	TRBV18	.	CASSPGDQANTGELFF